The TCR beta chain under discussion was sequenced for a study of blood T cells in healthy people across ages. Study details: For every two T cells, template switching captured about one barcoded beta molecule.

For the second PCR, which ran for roughly 6 to 12 cycles, a sample-barcoded 5' primer and a J-beta primer mix were used. TCRdb re-derived calls from the 5' RACE reads in MiXCR, one entry per CDR3 protein. The sample has 1.5 million to 2 million distinct CDR3 sequences, around 40% seen once. Each sample provided at least 6 micrograms of extracted total RNA. Germline V lookup: CDR1 SGHTA, CDR2 FQGTGA. V lost 0 bases and J 14 bases, leaving 11 bases between the germline ends. The CDR3 length is 13 residues. Material: blood. This clonotype was sampled from a human donor in good health. The genes are TRBV7-3 and TRBJ1-6; D is unresolved. The CDR3 loop reads CASSLTGSSALHF. The CDR3 DNA sequence: TGTGCCAGCAGCTTAACGGGCAGCAGTGCCCTCCACTTT.